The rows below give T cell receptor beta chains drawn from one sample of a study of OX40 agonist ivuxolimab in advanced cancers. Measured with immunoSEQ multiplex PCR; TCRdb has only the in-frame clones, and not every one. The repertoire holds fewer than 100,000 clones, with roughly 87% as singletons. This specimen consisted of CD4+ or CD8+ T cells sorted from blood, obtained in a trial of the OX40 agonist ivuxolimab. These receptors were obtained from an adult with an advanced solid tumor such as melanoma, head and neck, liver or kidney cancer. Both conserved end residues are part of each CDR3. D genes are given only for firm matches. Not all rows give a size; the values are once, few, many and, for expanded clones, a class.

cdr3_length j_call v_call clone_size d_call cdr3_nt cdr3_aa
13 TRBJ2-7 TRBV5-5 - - TGTGCCAGCAGACCGGGCCACACCTACGAGCAGTACTTC CASRPGHTYEQYF
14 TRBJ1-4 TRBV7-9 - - TGTGCCAGCAGCTTGGGCGGCCTAAATGAAAAACTGTTTTTT CASSLGGLNEKLFF
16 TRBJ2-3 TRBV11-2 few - TGTGCCAGCAGCTTAGGAGTCCTAGGACTCGCAGATACGCAGTATTTT CASSLGVLGLADTQYF
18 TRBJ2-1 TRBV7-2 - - TGTGCCAGCAGCCTCCGACCCCAGCGCAGTTCACTCTACAATGAGCAGTTCTTC CASSLRPQRSSLYNEQFF
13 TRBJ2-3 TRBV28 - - TGTGCCAGCAGCCCATCTAGCACAGATACGCAGTATTTT CASSPSSTDTQYF
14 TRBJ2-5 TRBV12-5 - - TGTGCTAGTGGTTTGGTACTAGTCCAAGAGACCCAGTACTTC CASGLVLVQETQYF
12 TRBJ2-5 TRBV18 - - TGTGCCAGCTCACCACCGGGAGAGACCCAGTACTTC CASSPPGETQYF
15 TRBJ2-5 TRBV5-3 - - TGTGCCAGAAGCTTGAAAAGGGGTCGCCCAGAGACCCAGTACTTC CARSLKRGRPETQYF
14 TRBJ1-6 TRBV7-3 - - TGTGCCAGCCTCGAGGCTCCCTATAATTCACCCCTCCACTTT CASLEAPYNSPLHF
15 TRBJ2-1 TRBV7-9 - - TGTGCCAGCAGCGCGACTAGTGGGGGGGCCGATGAGCAGTTCTTC CASSATSGGADEQFF
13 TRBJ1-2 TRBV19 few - TGTGCCAGTAATCTCAAGGGGAACTATGGCTACACCTTC CASNLKGNYGYTF
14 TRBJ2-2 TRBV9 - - TGTGCCAGCAGCGGCCAACAGGGCTCCGGGGAGCTGTTTTTT CASSGQQGSGELFF
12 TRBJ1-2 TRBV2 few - TGTGCCAGCAGTCAGGTTAACTATGGCTACACCTTC CASSQVNYGYTF
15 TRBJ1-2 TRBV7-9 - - TGTGCCAGCAGCCCCGAATTTGTGGGGGGTGTTGGCTACACCTTC CASSPEFVGGVGYTF
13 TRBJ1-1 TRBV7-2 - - TGTGCCAGCAGCCTAGGGACCGCTCCAGAAGCTTTCTTT CASSLGTAPEAFF
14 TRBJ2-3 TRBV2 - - TGTGCCAGCAGTAAACAGGGGCGGGAAGATACGCAGTATTTT CASSKQGREDTQYF
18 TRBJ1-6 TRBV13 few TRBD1 TGTGCCAGCAGCTTAGCTCCCCCGGGACAGGGGGCACGGTCACCCCTCCACTTT CASSLAPPGQGARSPLHF
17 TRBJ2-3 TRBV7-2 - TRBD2 TGTGCCAGCAGCTTGTACCCAGGACTAGCGGGGGTGGATACGCAGTATTTT CASSLYPGLAGVDTQYF
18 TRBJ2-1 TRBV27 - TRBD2 TGTGCCGGAAGCGATTCGGGACTAGCGGGGGAATCCTACAATGAGCAGTTCTTC CAGSDSGLAGESYNEQFF
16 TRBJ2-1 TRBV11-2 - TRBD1 TGTGCCAGCAGCGCAGGGACAGAGAGCTCCTACAATGAGCAGTTCTTC CASSAGTESSYNEQFF
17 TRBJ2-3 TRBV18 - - TGTGCCAGCTCACCATCAGGCACCGGACGAGACACAGATACGCAGTATTTT CASSPSGTGRDTDTQYF
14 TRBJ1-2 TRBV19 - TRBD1 TGTGCCAGTAGTACCTCGGGACAGCGAGATGGCTACACCTTC CASSTSGQRDGYTF
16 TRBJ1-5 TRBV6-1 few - TGTGCCAGCAGTGAGAGAGGGGGTCCTAGCAATCAGCCCCAGCATTTT CASSERGGPSNQPQHF
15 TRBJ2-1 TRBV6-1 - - TGTGCCAGCAGTGAGAGACTAGTGGGTGGGGGTGAGCAGTTCTTC CASSERLVGGGEQFF
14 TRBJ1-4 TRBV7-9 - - TGTGCCAGCAGCACCAGGGTTTTGGGTGAAAAACTGTTTTTT CASSTRVLGEKLFF
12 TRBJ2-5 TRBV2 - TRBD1 TGTGCCAGTACCGGGACAGGAGAGACCCAGTACTTC CASTGTGETQYF
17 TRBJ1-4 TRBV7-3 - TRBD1 TGTGCCAGCAGCAAAGTGGGACAGGGTGATCCTAATGAAAAACTGTTTTTT CASSKVGQGDPNEKLFF
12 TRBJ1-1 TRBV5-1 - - TGCGCCAGCAGCCGCAGAGACACTGAAGCTTTCTTT CASSRRDTEAFF
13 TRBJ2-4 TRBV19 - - TGTGCCAGTAGTCTCGGTGGAGTAAACATTCAGTACTTC CASSLGGVNIQYF
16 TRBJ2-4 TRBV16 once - TGTGCCAGCAGCCAATCCTGGACACCCATGGGGAACATTCAGTACTTC CASSQSWTPMGNIQYF
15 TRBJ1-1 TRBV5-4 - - TGTGCCAGCAGCTTGGCGTCTTTGGGTGGGAATGAAGCTTTCTTT CASSLASLGGNEAFF
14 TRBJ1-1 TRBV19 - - TGTGCCAGTAACGGGCGGAGCGCGAACACTGAAGCTTTCTTT CASNGRSANTEAFF
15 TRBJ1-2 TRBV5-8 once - TGTGCCAGCACCCTCGGCGGGGCCGTAACTAGGGGCTACACCTTC CASTLGGAVTRGYTF
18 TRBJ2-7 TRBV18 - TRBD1 TGTGCCAGCTCACTCGTAGTACAGGGGACGTCCCTCGGGTACGAGCAGTACTTC CASSLVVQGTSLGYEQYF
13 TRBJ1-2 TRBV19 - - TGTGCCAGTAGGGGCAGTACTAACTATGGCTACACCTTC CASRGSTNYGYTF
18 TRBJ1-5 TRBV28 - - TGTGCCAGCAGCCAGACCAACAACCCAGTTATGGGCAATCAGCCCCAGCATTTT CASSQTNNPVMGNQPQHF
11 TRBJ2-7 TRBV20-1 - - TGCAGTGCTAGTGCAGGGAACGAGCAGTACTTC CSASAGNEQYF
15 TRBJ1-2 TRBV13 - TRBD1 TGTGCCAGCAGCTTAAAATCAGGACAGGTCTATGGCTACACCTTC CASSLKSGQVYGYTF
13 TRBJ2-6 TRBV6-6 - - TGTGCCAGCAACCTACCTGGGGCCAACGTCCTGACTTTC CASNLPGANVLTF
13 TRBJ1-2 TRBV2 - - TGTGCCAGCACCCGGGACGCGTGGGATGGCTACACCTTC CASTRDAWDGYTF
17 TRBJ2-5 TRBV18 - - TGTGCCAGCTCACCACCCTTTAGGGGGGTGCCCCCGGAGACCCAGTACTTC CASSPPFRGVPPETQYF
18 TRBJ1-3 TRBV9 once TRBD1 TGTGCCAGCAGCACAGGGGGAGGGGTTGGAGTCTCTGGAAACACCATATATTTT CASSTGGGVGVSGNTIYF
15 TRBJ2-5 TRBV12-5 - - TGTGCTAGTGGCTCCTCTCGGGGGTACCAAGAGACCCAGTACTTC CASGSSRGYQETQYF
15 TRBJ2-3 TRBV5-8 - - TGTGCCAGCAGCCGAGTGGGGGGAAGCACAGATACGCAGTATTTT CASSRVGGSTDTQYF
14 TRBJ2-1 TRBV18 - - TGTGCCAGCTCACCACCGGCAGGGGGGAATGAGCAGTTCTTC CASSPPAGGNEQFF
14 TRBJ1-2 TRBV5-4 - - TGTGCCAGCGAGGGAAGGGGTAGGGGGAATGGCTACACCTTC CASEGRGRGNGYTF
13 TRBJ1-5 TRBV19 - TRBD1 TGTGCCAGTAGACAAACAGGGGTTGTGCCCCAGCATTTT CASRQTGVVPQHF